This T cell receptor (beta chain) was identified during a study of blood T cell repertoires in COVID-19. Data came from immunoSEQ multiplex PCR; TCRdb stores just in-frame clones and leaves some out. In the table there are around 380,000 clones, over 75% of which are singletons. This TCR came from a man aged 25 to 45 who had recovered from COVID-19. The sequenced material came from PBMCs or T cells enriched from blood (not recorded which).

CDR3 DNA: TGTGCCAGCAGTGAAAGGGGGATCGGATCACCCCTCCACTTT. This translates into CASSERGIGSPLHF. This rearrangement joins TRBV2 to TRBJ1-6; the D gene is possibly TRBD1 (6 bases). Germline-derived CDR1 and CDR2 are SNHLY and FYNNEI. Deletions cut 2 bases from V and 10 bases from J, with 12 bases between. The length of the CDR3 is 14 residues.